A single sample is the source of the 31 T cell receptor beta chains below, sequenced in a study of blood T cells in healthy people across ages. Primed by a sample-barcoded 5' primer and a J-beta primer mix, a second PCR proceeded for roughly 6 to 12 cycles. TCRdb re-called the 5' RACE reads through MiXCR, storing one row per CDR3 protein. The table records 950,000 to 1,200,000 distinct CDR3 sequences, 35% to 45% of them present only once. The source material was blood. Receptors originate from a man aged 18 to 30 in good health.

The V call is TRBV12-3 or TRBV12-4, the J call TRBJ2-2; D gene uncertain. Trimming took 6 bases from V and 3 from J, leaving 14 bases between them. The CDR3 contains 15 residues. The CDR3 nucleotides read TGTGCCAGCAGCCGCGGATCTGATCACACCGGGGAGCTGTTTTTT. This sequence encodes CASSRGSDHTGELFF.

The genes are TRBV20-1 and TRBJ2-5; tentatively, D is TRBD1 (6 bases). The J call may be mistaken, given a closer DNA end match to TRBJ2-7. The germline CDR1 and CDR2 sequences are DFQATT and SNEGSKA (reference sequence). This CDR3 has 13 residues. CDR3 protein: CSAKPRVGAEQYF. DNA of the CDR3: TGCAGTGCTAAACCACGGGTGGGGGCCGAGCAGTACTTC.

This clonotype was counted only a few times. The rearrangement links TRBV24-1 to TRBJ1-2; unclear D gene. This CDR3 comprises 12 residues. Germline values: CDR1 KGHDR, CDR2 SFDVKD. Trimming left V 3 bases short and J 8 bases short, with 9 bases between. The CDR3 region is CATSDTVGGYTF. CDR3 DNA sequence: TGTGCCACCAGTGATACAGTTGGAGGCTACACCTTC.

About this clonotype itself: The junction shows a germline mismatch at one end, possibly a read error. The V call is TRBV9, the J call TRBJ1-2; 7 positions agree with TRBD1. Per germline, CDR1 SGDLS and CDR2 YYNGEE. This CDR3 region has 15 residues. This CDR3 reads CASSVGGQLNYGCTF. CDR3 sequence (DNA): TGTGCCAGCAGCGTAGGGGGACAGCTTAACTATGGCTGCACCTTC. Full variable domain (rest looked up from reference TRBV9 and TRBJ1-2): DSGVTQTPKHLITATGQRVTLRCSPRSGDLSVYWYQQSLDQGLQFLIQYYNGEERAKGNILERFSAQQFPDLHSELNLSSLELGDSALYFCASSVGGQLNYGCTFGSGTRLTVV.

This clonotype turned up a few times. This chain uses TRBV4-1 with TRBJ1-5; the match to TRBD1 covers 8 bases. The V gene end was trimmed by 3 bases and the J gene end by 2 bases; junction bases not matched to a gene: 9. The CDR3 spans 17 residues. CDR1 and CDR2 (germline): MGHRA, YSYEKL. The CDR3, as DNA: TGCGCCAGCAGCCAGGTTTGGACAGGGTTCCGCAATCAGCCCCAGCATTTT. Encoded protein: CASSQVWTGFRNQPQHF.

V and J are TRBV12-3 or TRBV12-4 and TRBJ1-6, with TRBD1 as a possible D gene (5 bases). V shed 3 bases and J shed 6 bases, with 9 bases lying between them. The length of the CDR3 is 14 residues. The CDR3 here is CASSFSGVNSPLHF. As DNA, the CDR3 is TGTGCCAGCAGTTTTTCGGGGGTTAATTCACCCCTCCACTTT.

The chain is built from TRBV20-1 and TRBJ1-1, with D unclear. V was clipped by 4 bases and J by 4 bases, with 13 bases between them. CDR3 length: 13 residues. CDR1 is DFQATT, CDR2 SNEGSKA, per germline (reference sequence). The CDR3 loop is CSAKLTGSTEAFF. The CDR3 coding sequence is TGCAGTGCTAAGTTAACGGGGAGCACTGAAGCTTTCTTT.

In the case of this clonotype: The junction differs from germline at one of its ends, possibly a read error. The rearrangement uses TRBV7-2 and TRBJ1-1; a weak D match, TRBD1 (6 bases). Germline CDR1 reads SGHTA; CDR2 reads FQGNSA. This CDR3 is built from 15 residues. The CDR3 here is CASSLGTGQNTGAFF. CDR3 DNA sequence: TGTGCCAGCAGCTTAGGCACAGGGCAGAACACTGGAGCTTTCTTT.

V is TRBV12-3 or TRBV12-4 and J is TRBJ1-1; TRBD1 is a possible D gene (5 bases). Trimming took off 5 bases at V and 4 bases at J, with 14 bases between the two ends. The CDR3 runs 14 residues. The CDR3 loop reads CASSVGQGSTEAFF. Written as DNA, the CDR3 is TGTGCCAGCAGTGTTGGGCAGGGTAGCACTGAAGCTTTCTTT.

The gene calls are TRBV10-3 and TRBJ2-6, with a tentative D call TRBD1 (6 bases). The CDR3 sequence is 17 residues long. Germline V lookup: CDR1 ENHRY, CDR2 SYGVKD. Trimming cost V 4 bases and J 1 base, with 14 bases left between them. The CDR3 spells CAISGGQGISGANVLTF. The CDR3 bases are TGTGCCATCAGTGGCGGGCAGGGGATATCTGGGGCCAACGTCCTGACTTTC.

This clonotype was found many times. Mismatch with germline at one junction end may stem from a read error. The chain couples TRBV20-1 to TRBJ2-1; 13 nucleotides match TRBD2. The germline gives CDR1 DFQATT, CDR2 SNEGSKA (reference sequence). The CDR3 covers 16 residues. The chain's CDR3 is CSAGDPGLAGNNEQFF. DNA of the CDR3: TGCAGTGCTGGAGATCCGGGACTAGCGGGGAACAATGAGCAGTTCTTC.

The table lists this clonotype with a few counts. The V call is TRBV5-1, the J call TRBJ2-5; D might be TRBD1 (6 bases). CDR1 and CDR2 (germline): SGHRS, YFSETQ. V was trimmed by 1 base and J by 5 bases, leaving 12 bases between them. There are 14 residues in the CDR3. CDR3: CASSLTGSSETQYF. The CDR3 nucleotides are TGCGCCAGCAGCTTGACAGGGTCCTCGGAGACCCAGTACTTC.

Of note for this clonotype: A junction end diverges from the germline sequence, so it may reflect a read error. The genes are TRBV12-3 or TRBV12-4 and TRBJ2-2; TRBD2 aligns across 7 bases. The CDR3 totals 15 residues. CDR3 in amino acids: CVSSPTPGGTGELFF. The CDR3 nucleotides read TGTGTCAGCAGTCCCACTCCCGGGGGGACCGGGGAGCTGTTTTTT.

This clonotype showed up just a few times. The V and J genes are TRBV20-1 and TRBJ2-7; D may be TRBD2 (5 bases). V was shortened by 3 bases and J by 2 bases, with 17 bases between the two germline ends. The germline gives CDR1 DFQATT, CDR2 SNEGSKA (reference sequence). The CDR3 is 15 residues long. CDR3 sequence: CSARGKDFSTYEQYF. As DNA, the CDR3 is TGCAGTGCTAGGGGGAAGGACTTCTCAACCTACGAGCAGTACTTC.

The CDR3 DNA follows: TGTGCCAGCAGTTTGGATCCAGGGTTCTATGGCTACACCTTC. It translates to CASSLDPGFYGYTF. The chain employs TRBV27 and TRBJ1-2; D is possibly TRBD1 (5 bases). The V end lost 3 bases, the J end lost 4 bases, and 12 bases lay between the germline ends. There are 14 residues in the CDR3. Germline CDR1 MNHEY, CDR2 SMNVEV (reference sequence).

The CDR3 reads CASSFTTDGYTF. In DNA, the CDR3 is TGCGCCAGCAGCTTTACGACGGATGGCTACACCTTC. V usage is TRBV5-1 and J usage is TRBJ1-2; D is ambiguous. CDR3 length equals 12 residues. The germline gives CDR1 SGHRS, CDR2 YFSETQ. V was trimmed by 2 bases and J by 6 bases, leaving 8 bases between them.

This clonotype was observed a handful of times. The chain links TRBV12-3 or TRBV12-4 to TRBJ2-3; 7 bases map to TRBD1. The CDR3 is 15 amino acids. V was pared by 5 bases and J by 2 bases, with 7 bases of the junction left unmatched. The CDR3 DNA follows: TGTGCCAGCAGTGCTAGCAGGGGGTTCACAGATACGCAGTATTTT. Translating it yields CASSASRGFTDTQYF.

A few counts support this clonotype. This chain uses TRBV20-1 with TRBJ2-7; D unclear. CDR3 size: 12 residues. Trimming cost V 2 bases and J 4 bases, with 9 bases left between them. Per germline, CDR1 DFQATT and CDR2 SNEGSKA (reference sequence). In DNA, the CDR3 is TGCAGTGCTAGAAAAGACATGTACGAGCAGTACTTC. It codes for CSARKDMYEQYF.

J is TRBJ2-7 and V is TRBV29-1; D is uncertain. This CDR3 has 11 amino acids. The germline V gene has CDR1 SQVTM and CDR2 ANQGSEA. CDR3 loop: CSTWVRNEQYF. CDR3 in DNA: TGCAGTACCTGGGTAAGGAATGAGCAGTACTTC.

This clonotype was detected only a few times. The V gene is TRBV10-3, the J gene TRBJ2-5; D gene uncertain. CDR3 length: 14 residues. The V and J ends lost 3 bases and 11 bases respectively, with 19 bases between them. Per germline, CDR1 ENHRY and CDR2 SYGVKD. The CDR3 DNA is TGTGCCATCAGTGAAAGTTTCGACGACAATGAGCAGTACTTC. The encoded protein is CAISESFDDNEQYF.

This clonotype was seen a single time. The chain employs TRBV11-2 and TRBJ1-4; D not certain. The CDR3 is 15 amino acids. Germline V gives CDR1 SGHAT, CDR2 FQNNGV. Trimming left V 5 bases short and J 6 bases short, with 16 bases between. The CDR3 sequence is CASSVGSIRDEKLFF. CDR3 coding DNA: TGTGCCAGCAGCGTTGGCAGTATTAGGGATGAAAAACTGTTTTTT. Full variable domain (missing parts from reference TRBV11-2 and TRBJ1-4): EAGVAQSPRYKIIEKRQSVAFWCNPISGHATLYWYQQILGQGPKLLIQFQNNGVVDDSQLPKDRFSAERLKGVDSTLKIQPAKLEDSAVYLCASSVGSIRDEKLFFGSGTQLSVL.

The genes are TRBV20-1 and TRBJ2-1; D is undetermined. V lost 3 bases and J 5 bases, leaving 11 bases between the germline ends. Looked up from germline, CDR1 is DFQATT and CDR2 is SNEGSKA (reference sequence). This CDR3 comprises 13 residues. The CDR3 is CSASLVRDNEQFF. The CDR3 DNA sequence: TGCAGTGCTAGTCTAGTAAGGGACAATGAGCAGTTCTTC.

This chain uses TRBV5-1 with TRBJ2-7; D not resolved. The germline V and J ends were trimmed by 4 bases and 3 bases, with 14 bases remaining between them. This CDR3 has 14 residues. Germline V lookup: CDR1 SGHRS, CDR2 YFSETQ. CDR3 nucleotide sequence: TGCGCCAGCAGCGCTGACATGGTCGGCTACGAGCAGTACTTC. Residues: CASSADMVGYEQYF. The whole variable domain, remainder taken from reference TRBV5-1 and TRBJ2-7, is KAGVTQTPRYLIKTRGQQVTLSCSPISGHRSVSWYQQTPGQGLQFLFEYFSETQRNKGNFPGRFSGRQFSNSRSEMNVSTLELGDSALYLCASSADMVGYEQYFGPGTRLTVT.

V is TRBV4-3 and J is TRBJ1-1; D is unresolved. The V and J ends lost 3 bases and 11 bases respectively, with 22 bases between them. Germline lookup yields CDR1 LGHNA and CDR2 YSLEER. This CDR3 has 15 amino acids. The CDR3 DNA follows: TGCGCCAGCAGCCATATCGGAGAGCCAGGTCTCGAGGCTTTCTTT. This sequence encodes CASSHIGEPGLEAFF.

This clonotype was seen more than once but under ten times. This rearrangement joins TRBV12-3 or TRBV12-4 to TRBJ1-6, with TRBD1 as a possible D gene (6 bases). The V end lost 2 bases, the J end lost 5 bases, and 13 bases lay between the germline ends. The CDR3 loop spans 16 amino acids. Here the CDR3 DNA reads TGTGCCAGCAGTTTAAAGGGAGGACAGAATAATTCACCCCTCCACTTT. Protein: CASSLKGGQNNSPLHF.

The CDR3 nucleotides are TGTGCCAGCAGTGAAGGGGCTTTCGATGAGCAGTTCTTC. Residues: CASSEGAFDEQFF. The gene calls are TRBV6-1 and TRBJ2-1; no reliable D call. Trimming removed 1 base at V and 8 bases at J, with 9 bases between. The CDR3 runs 13 residues. Germline CDR1 and CDR2: MNHNS and SASEGT.

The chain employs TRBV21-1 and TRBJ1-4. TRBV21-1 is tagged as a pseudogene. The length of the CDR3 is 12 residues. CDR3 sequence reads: CASSKAGEKLFF. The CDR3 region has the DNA TGTGCCAGCAGCAAGGCTGGTGAAAAACTGTTTTTT.

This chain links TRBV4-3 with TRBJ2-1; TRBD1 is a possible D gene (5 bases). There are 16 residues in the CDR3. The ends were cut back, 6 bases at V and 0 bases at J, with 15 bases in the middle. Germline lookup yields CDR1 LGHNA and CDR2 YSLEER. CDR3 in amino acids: CASRPTRVSSYNEQFF. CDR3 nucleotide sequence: TGCGCCAGCAGACCGACCAGGGTCAGCTCCTACAATGAGCAGTTCTTC.

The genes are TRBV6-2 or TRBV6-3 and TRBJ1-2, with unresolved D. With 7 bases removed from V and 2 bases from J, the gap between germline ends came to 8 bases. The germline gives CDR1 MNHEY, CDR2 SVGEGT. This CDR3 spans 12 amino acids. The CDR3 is CASIDGNYGYTF. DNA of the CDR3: TGTGCCAGCATCGACGGCAACTATGGCTACACCTTC.

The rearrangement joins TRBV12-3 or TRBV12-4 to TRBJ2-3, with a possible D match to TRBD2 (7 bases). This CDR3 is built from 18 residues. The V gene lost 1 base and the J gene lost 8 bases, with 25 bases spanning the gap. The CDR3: CASSLVTLAGASAGTQYF. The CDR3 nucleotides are TGTGCCAGCAGTTTAGTAACCCTGGCGGGGGCAAGCGCAGGTACGCAGTATTTT.

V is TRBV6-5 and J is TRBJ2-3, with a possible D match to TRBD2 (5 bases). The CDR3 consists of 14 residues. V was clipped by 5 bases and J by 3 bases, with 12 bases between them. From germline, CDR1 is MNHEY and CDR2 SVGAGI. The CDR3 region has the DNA TGTGCCAGCAGTGGACTCTTGACTACAGATACGCAGTATTTT. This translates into CASSGLLTTDTQYF.